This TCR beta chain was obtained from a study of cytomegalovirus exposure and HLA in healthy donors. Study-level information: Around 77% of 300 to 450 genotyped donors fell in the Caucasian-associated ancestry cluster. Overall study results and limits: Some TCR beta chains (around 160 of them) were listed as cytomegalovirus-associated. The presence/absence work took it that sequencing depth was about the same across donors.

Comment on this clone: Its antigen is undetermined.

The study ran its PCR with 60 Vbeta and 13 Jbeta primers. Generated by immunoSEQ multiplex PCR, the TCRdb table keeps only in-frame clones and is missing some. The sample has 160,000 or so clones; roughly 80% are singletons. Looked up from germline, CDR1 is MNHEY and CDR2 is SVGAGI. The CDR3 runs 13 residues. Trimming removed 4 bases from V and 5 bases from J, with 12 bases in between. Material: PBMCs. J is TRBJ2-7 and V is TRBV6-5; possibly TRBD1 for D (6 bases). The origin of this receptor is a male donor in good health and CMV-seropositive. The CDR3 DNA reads TGTGCCAGCAGTTCAGGGGAACGGGACGAGCAGTACTTC. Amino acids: CASSSGERDEQYF.